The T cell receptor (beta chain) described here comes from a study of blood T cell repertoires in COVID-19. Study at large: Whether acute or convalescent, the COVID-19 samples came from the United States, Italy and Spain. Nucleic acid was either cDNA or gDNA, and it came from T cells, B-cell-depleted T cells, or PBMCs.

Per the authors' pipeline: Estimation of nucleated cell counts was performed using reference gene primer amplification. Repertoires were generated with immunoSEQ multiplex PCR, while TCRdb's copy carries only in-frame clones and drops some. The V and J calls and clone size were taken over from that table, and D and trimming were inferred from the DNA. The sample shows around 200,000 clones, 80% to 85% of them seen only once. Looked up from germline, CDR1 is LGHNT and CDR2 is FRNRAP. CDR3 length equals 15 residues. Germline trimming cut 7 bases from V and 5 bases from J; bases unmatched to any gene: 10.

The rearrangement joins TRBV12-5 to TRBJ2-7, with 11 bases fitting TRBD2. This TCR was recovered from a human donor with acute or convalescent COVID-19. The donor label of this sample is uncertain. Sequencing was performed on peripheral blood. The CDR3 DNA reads TGTGCTAGTGCCCAACCAACTAGCGGGAGTGACGAGCAGTACTTC. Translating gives CASAQPTSGSDEQYF.